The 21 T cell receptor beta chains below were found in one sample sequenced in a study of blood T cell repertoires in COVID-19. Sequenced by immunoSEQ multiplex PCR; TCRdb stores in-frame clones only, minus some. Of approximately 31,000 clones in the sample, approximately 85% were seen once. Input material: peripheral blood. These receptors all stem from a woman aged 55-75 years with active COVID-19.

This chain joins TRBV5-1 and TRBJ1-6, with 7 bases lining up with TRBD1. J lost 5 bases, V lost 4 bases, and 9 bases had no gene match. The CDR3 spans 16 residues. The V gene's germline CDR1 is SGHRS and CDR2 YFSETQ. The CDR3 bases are TGCGCCAGCAGCGAATCTCCGGGACAGAATAATTCACCCCTCCACTTT. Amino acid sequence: CASSESPGQNNSPLHF.

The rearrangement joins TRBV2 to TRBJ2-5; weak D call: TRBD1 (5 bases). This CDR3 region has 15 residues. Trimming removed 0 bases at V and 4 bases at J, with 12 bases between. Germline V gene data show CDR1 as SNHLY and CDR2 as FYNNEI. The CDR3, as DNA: TGTGCCAGCAGTGAAGCTGGCCAGGGTGTAGAGACCCAGTACTTC. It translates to CASSEAGQGVETQYF.

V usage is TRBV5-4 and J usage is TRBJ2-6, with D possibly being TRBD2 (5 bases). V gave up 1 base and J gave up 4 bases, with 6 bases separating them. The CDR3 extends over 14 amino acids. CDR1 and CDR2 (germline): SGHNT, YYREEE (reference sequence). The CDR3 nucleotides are TGTGCCAGCAGCTTGTCGGGGGGGGCCAACGTCCTGACTTTC. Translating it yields CASSLSGGANVLTF.

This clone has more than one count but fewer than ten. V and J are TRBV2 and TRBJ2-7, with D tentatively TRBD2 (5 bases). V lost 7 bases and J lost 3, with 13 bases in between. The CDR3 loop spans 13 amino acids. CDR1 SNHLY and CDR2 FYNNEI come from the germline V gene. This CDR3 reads CASNLLDGYEQYF. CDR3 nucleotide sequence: TGTGCCAGCAACCTACTAGACGGCTACGAGCAGTACTTC.

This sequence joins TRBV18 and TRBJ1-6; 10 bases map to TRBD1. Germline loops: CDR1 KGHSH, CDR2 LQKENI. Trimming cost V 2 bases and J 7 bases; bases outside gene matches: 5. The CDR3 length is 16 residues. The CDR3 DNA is TGTGCCAGCTCACCAGGAGGGGGACAGGGGAATTCACCCCTCCACTTT. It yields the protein CASSPGGGQGNSPLHF.

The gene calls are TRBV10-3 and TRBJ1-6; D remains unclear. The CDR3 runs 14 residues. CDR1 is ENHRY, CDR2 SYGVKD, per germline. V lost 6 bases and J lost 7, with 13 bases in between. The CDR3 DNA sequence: TGTGCCATCAGGCTCGGGGATACAAATTCACCCCTCCACTTT. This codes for CAIRLGDTNSPLHF.

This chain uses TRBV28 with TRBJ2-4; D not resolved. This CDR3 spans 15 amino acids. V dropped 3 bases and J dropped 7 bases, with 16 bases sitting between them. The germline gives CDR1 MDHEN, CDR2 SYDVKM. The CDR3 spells CASSLRMPGRNIQYF. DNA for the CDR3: TGTGCCAGCAGTTTGCGCATGCCAGGAAGGAACATTCAGTACTTC.

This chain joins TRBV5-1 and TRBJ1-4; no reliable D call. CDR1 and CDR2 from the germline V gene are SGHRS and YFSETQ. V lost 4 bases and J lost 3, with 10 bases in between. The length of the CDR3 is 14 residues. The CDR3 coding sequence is TGCGCCAGCAGCCCAGGACTCGCTAATGAAAAACTGTTTTTT. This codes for CASSPGLANEKLFF. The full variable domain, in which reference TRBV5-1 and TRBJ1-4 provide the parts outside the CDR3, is KAGVTQTPRYLIKTRGQQVTLSCSPISGHRSVSWYQQTPGQGLQFLFEYFSETQRNKGNFPGRFSGRQFSNSRSEMNVSTLELGDSALYLCASSPGLANEKLFFGSGTQLSVL.

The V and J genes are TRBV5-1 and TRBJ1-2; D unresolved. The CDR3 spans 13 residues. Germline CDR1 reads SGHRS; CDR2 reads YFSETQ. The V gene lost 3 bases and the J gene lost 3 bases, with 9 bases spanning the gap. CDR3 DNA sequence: TGCGCCAGCAGCTCTGGAGGAGACTATGGCTACACCTTC. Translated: CASSSGGDYGYTF.

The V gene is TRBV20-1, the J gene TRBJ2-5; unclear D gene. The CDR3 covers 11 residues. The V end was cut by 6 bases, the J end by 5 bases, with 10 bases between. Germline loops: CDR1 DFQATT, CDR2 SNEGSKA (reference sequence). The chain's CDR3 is CSAAPRETQYF. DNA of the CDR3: TGCAGTGCCGCACCGAGGGAGACCCAGTACTTC.

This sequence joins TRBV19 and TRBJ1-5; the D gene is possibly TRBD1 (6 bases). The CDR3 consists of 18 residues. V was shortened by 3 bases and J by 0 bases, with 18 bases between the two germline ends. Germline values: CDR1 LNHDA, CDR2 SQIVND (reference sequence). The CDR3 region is CASSMSRRGGLSNQPQHF. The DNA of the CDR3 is TGTGCCAGTAGTATGAGTCGGCGGGGGGGGCTTAGCAATCAGCCCCAGCATTTT. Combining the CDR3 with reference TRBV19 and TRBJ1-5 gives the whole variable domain DGGITQSPKYLFRKEGQNVTLSCEQNLNHDAMYWYRQDPGQGLRLIYYSQIVNDFQKGDIAEGYSVSREKKESFPLTVTSAQKNPTAFYLCASSMSRRGGLSNQPQHFGDGTRLSIL.

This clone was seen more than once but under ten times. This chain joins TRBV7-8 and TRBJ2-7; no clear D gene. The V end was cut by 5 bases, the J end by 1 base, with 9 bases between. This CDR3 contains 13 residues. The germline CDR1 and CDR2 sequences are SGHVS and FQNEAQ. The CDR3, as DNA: TGTGCCAGCAGCCCGGGTCGGTCCTACGAGCAGTACTTC. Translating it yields CASSPGRSYEQYF.

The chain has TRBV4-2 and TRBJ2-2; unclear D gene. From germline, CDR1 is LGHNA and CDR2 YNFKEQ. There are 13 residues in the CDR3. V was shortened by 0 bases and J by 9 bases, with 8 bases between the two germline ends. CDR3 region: CASSQDPWRELFF. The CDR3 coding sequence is TGTGCCAGCAGCCAAGATCCCTGGCGGGAGCTGTTTTTT.

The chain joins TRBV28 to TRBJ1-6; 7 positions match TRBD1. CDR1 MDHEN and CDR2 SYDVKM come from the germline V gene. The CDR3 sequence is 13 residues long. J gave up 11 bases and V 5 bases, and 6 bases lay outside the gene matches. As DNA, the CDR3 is TGTGCCAGCAGTGTCGACAGGGCGACACCCCTCCACTTT. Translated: CASSVDRATPLHF.

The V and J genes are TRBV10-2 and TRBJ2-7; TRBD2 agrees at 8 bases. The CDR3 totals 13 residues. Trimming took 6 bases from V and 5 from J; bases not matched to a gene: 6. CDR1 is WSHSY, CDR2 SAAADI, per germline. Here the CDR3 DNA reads TGCGCCAGCAGGGAAGCGGGAGCCCACGAGCAGTACTTC. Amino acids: CASREAGAHEQYF.

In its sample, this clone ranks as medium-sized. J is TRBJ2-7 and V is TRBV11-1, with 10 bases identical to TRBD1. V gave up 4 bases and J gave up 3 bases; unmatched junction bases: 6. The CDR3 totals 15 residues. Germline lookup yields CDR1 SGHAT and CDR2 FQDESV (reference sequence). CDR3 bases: TGTGCCAGCAGCTACGGACAGGGGGTTGGCTACGAGCAGTACTTC. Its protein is CASSYGQGVGYEQYF.

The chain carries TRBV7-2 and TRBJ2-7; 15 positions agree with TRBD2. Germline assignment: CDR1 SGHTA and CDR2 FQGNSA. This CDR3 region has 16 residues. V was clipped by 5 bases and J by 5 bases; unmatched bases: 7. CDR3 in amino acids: CASSPRTSGRGHEQYF. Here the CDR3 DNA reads TGTGCCAGCAGCCCTCGGACTAGCGGGAGGGGGCACGAGCAGTACTTC.

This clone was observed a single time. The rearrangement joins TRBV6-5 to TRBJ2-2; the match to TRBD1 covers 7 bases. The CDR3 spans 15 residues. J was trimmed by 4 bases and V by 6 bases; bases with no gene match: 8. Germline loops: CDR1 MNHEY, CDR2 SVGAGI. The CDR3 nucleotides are TGTGCCAGCAGGCCCGGGACAGCCTTCACCGGGGAGCTGTTTTTT. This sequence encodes CASRPGTAFTGELFF.

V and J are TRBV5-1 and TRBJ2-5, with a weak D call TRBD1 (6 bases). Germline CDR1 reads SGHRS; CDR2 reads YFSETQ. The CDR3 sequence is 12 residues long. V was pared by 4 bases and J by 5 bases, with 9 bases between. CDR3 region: CASSGQGETQYF. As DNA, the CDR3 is TGCGCCAGCAGCGGCCAGGGGGAGACCCAGTACTTC.

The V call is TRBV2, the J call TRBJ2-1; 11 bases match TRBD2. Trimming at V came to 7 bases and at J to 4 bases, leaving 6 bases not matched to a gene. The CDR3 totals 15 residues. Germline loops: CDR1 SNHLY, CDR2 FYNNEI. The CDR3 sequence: CASKRTSGFYNEQFF. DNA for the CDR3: TGTGCCAGCAAAAGGACTAGCGGGTTTTACAATGAGCAGTTCTTC.

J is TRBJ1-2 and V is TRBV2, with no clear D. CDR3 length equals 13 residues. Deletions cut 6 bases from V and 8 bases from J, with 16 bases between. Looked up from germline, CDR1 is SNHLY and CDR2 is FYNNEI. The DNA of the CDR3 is TGTGCCAGCAGCGAGACTGGTAGTAGGGGCTACACCTTC. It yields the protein CASSETGSRGYTF.